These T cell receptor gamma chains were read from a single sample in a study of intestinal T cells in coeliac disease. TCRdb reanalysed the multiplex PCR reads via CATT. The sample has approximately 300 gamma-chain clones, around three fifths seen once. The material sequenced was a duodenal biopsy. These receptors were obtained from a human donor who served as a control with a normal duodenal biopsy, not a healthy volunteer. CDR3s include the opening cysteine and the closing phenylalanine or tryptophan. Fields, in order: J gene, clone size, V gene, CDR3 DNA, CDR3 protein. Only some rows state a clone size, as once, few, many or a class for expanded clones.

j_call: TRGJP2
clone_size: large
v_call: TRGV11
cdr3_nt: TGTGCCTGCTGGATTAGGCACGTATCCTGGGGTAGTGATTGGATCAAGACGTTT
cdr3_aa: CACWIRHVSWGSDWIKTF

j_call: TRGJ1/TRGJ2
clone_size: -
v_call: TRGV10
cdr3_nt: TGTGCTGCGTGGGGATTGGGGAATATTTATTATAAGAAACTCTTT
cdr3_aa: CAAWGLGNIYYKKLF

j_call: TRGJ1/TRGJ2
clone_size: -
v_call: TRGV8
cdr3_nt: TGTGCACCTGGGGACTGCCATAAGAAACTCTTT
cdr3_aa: CAPGDCHKKLF

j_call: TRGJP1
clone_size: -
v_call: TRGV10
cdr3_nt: TGTGCTGCGTGGACCAGGGCAGAGGCTACTGGTTGGTTCAAGATATTT
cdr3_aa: CAAWTRAEATGWFKIF

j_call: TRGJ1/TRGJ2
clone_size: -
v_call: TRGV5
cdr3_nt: TGTGCCACCTGGGACAGGCCCCGGGTTATAACGAAACTCTTT
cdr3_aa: CATWDRPRVITKLF

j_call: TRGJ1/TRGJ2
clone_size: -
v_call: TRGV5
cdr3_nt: TGTGCCGTGCATAGGGAGAAACTCTTT
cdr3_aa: CAVHREKLF

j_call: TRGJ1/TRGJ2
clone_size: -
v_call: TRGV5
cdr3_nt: TGTGCCGTGCATAGGAAGAAACTCTTT
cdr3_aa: CAVHRKKLF

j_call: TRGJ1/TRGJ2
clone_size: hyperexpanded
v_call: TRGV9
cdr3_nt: TGTGCCTTGTGGGAGGTGGATTATAAGAAACTCTTT
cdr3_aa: CALWEVDYKKLF

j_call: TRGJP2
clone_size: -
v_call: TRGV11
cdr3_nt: TGTGCCTGCTGGATTGAGGCACTAATGGTGAATTGGATCAAGACGTTT
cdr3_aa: CACWIEALMVNWIKTF

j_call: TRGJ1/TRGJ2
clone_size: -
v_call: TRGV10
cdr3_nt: TGTGCTGCGTGGGATTTGGGACGATATAAGAAACTCTTT
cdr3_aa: CAAWDLGRYKKLF

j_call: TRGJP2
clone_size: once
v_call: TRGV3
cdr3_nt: TGTGCCACCTGGGACACGCATGTTGATTGGATCAAGACGTTT
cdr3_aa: CATWDTHVDWIKTF

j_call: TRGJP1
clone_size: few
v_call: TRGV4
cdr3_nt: TGTGCCCACCTGGGACGGTTCAAGATATTT
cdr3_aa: CAHLGRFKIF

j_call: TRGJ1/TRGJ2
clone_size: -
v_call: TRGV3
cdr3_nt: TGTGCCAACCTGATCTCGAATTATTATAAGAAACTCTTT
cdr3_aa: CANLISNYYKKLF